A selection of T cell receptor beta chains follows, all from one sample in a study of cytotoxic CD8 clonotypes in ibrutinib-treated CLL. Measured with immunoSEQ multiplex PCR; TCRdb has only the in-frame clones, and not every one. This table has 20,000 to 30,000 clones, approximately 68% appearing once. Source: PBMCs, taken after 24 months of ibrutinib treatment. Receptors were obtained from a human donor with chronic lymphocytic leukemia. CDR3s include the opening cysteine and the closing phenylalanine or tryptophan. Fields, in order: CDR3 DNA, CDR3 protein, J gene, clone size, D gene, V gene. A D gene is named only where the DNA matches it firmly. Size is omitted from some rows. Given values are once, few, many or a class for expanded clones.

cdr3_nt: TGTGCCACCAGCAGAGAATATCGCTCTGGAAACACCATATATTTT
cdr3_aa: CATSREYRSGNTIYF
j_call: TRBJ1-3
clone_size: -
d_call: -
v_call: TRBV15

cdr3_nt: TGTGCCAGCTCACCCGGGGGCTATGGCTACACCTTC
cdr3_aa: CASSPGGYGYTF
j_call: TRBJ1-2
clone_size: -
d_call: -
v_call: TRBV18

cdr3_nt: TGCGCCAGCAGCCCCCGGGCCGCTCCATCACCCCTCCACTTT
cdr3_aa: CASSPRAAPSPLHF
j_call: TRBJ1-6
clone_size: -
d_call: -
v_call: TRBV4-1

cdr3_nt: TGTGCCAGCAGCGTAGTTGGAACAGATACGCAGTATTTT
cdr3_aa: CASSVVGTDTQYF
j_call: TRBJ2-3
clone_size: -
d_call: -
v_call: TRBV9

cdr3_nt: TGTGCCAGCAGTGGACTCAACGAGCAGTACTTC
cdr3_aa: CASSGLNEQYF
j_call: TRBJ2-7
clone_size: -
d_call: -
v_call: TRBV2

cdr3_nt: TGCGCCAGCAAAGGAGCGGGGAACACAGATACGCAGTATTTT
cdr3_aa: CASKGAGNTDTQYF
j_call: TRBJ2-3
clone_size: -
d_call: TRBD2
v_call: TRBV10-2

cdr3_nt: TGTGCCAGCTCGAACCAAGGGGAATACGTGAACACTGAAGCTTTCTTT
cdr3_aa: CASSNQGEYVNTEAFF
j_call: TRBJ1-1
clone_size: -
d_call: -
v_call: TRBV18

cdr3_nt: TGTGCTAGTGGTTTGGGAGAATCTCATAGCAATCAGCCCCAGCATTTT
cdr3_aa: CASGLGESHSNQPQHF
j_call: TRBJ1-5
clone_size: -
d_call: -
v_call: TRBV12-5

cdr3_nt: TGCAGCGTTAGGAGGGGTGAAGCTTTCTTT
cdr3_aa: CSVRRGEAFF
j_call: TRBJ1-1
clone_size: -
d_call: -
v_call: TRBV29-1

cdr3_nt: TGTGCCAGCACTGCGCAGGGAGGCTACGAGCAGTACTTC
cdr3_aa: CASTAQGGYEQYF
j_call: TRBJ2-7
clone_size: -
d_call: -
v_call: TRBV2

cdr3_nt: TGTGCCAGCAATTCCGGGACATACGCTTTCTTT
cdr3_aa: CASNSGTYAFF
j_call: TRBJ1-1
clone_size: -
d_call: -
v_call: TRBV2

cdr3_nt: TGTGCCAGCAGCACAACCGGGTCAGGGTCGGGCACCGGGGAGCTGTTTTTT
cdr3_aa: CASSTTGSGSGTGELFF
j_call: TRBJ2-2
clone_size: -
d_call: -
v_call: TRBV7-9

cdr3_nt: TGTGCCAGCTCACCACTAGGGGGACAAGACTACGAGCAGTACTTC
cdr3_aa: CASSPLGGQDYEQYF
j_call: TRBJ2-7
clone_size: -
d_call: -
v_call: TRBV18

cdr3_nt: TGTGCCAGCAGCCAATCAGGGTGGAATGAAGCTTTCTTT
cdr3_aa: CASSQSGWNEAFF
j_call: TRBJ1-1
clone_size: -
d_call: -
v_call: TRBV9

cdr3_nt: TGTGCCAGCAGCCCGTACGATCTGGGGTCCTATGGCTACACCTTC
cdr3_aa: CASSPYDLGSYGYTF
j_call: TRBJ1-2
clone_size: -
d_call: -
v_call: TRBV7-8

cdr3_nt: TGTGCCAGCTCACCATTGGCAGGGTCGGGAGAAAAACTGTTTTTT
cdr3_aa: CASSPLAGSGEKLFF
j_call: TRBJ1-4
clone_size: once
d_call: -
v_call: TRBV18

cdr3_nt: TGCAGCGTTGAAGCGGGATTCCAAGAGACCCAGTACTTC
cdr3_aa: CSVEAGFQETQYF
j_call: TRBJ2-5
clone_size: few
d_call: -
v_call: TRBV29-1

cdr3_nt: TGTGCCAGCAGCTTAGCACAGGGGGACTACAATGAGCAGTTCTTC
cdr3_aa: CASSLAQGDYNEQFF
j_call: TRBJ2-1
clone_size: -
d_call: TRBD1
v_call: TRBV7-7

cdr3_nt: TGCGCCAGCAGCCAAGATCGGGTGGCCTTACGGGAGCAGTTCTTC
cdr3_aa: CASSQDRVALREQFF
j_call: TRBJ2-1
clone_size: once
d_call: -
v_call: TRBV4-1

cdr3_nt: TGTGCCAGCAGCTACAGGGGAGCCTACGAGCAGTACTTC
cdr3_aa: CASSYRGAYEQYF
j_call: TRBJ2-7
clone_size: few
d_call: TRBD1
v_call: TRBV11-2

cdr3_nt: TGTGCCAGTAGTATTAAGCCAGAAGAAGGCTATGGCTACACCTTC
cdr3_aa: CASSIKPEEGYGYTF
j_call: TRBJ1-2
clone_size: -
d_call: -
v_call: TRBV19

cdr3_nt: TGTGCCAGTAGTCCGGACAGGATGGACTATGGCTACACCTTC
cdr3_aa: CASSPDRMDYGYTF
j_call: TRBJ1-2
clone_size: -
d_call: TRBD1
v_call: TRBV19

cdr3_nt: TGTGCCAGCAGCCTTGGTGCCCCGGGTGAGCAGTTCTTC
cdr3_aa: CASSLGAPGEQFF
j_call: TRBJ2-1
clone_size: -
d_call: -
v_call: TRBV7-9

cdr3_nt: TGTGCCAGCAGCCCCGAAAGGTATGAGCAGTTCTTC
cdr3_aa: CASSPERYEQFF
j_call: TRBJ2-1
clone_size: -
d_call: -
v_call: TRBV7-9

cdr3_nt: TGCAGCGCTGAACCAGGGTTCCGGAACACTGAAGCTTTCTTT
cdr3_aa: CSAEPGFRNTEAFF
j_call: TRBJ1-1
clone_size: once
d_call: -
v_call: TRBV29-1

cdr3_nt: TGTGCCTGGAACCCCGGGACAGGGGTTCCGGACGAGCAGTACTTC
cdr3_aa: CAWNPGTGVPDEQYF
j_call: TRBJ2-7
clone_size: -
d_call: TRBD1
v_call: TRBV30

cdr3_nt: TGTGCCAGCTCACCACCGCTTGGCGGAGGCTCCTACGAGCAGTACTTC
cdr3_aa: CASSPPLGGGSYEQYF
j_call: TRBJ2-7
clone_size: few
d_call: -
v_call: TRBV18

cdr3_nt: TGTGCCAGCAGCTTGGGGTCAGAAGGCTACACCTTC
cdr3_aa: CASSLGSEGYTF
j_call: TRBJ1-2
clone_size: -
d_call: -
v_call: TRBV5-6

cdr3_nt: TGCGCCAGCAGCTTGGACAGGGGGAACACCGGGGAGCTGTTTTTT
cdr3_aa: CASSLDRGNTGELFF
j_call: TRBJ2-2
clone_size: -
d_call: TRBD1
v_call: TRBV5-1

cdr3_nt: TGTGCCAGCAGTGACTCGGGGACTAGCGGTTCAAGGTTTGAGCAGTTCTTC
cdr3_aa: CASSDSGTSGSRFEQFF
j_call: TRBJ2-1
clone_size: -
d_call: TRBD2
v_call: TRBV6-4